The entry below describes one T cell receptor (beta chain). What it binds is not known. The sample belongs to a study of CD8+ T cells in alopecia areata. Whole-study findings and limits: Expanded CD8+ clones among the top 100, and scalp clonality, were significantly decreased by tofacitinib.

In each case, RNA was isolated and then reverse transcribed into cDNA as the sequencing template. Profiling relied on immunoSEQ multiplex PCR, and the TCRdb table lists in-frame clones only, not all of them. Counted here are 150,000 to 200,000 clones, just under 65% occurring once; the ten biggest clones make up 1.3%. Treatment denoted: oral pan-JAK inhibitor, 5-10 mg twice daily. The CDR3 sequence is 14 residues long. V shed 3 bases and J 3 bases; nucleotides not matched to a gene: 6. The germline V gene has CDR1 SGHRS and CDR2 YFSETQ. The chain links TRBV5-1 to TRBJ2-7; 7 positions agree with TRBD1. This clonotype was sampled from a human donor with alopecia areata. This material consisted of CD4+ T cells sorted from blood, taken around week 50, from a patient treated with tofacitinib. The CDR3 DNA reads TGCGCCAGCAGCTACGGACAGGTGGACTACGAGCAGTACTTC. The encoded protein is CASSYGQVDYEQYF.